Shown below are 25 T cell receptor beta chains from a single sample sequenced in a study of T cell repertoires in cytomegalovirus infection. For these receptors, no antigen is known. TCRdb recomputed calls from the reads with MiXCR, one row per CDR3 protein. This table has roughly 570,000 distinct CDR3 sequences, under 45% appearing once. The source material was cultured PBMCs, sampled from culture after CMV antigen stimulation. Receptor source: a human donor in good health (CMV status not recorded). Some clones in this sample may be carry-over from other donors' samples.

This clonotype is a singleton in its sample. This sequence joins TRBV5-4 and TRBJ2-5; D not resolved. Trimming stripped 5 bases from V and 0 bases from J, with 11 bases between. The CDR3 consists of 14 residues. Looked up from germline, CDR1 is SGHNT and CDR2 is YYREEE (reference sequence). DNA for the CDR3: TGTGCCAGCAGGTCACAGAACAACCAAGAGACCCAGTACTTC. This encodes CASRSQNNQETQYF.

This clonotype was observed a few times. The gene calls are TRBV6-1 and TRBJ2-1; 13 bases are a match to TRBD2. This CDR3 has 13 amino acids. Germline CDR1 is MNHNS and CDR2 is SASEGT. V was pared by 6 bases and J by 15 bases, with 8 bases of the junction left unmatched. The CDR3 sequence: CASSQLAGGPRFF. The CDR3 nucleotides are TGTGCCAGCAGCCAACTAGCGGGAGGGCCCAGGTTCTTC.

This CDR3 is CASSGNRGMNTEAFF. CDR3 DNA: TGTGCCAGCAGCGGGAACAGGGGTATGAACACTGAAGCTTTCTTT. J is TRBJ1-1 and V is TRBV27, with TRBD1 identical over 7 bases. Germline loops: CDR1 MNHEY, CDR2 SMNVEV (reference sequence). CDR3 length: 15 residues. Unmatched junction bases numbered 7, after V lost 6 bases and J lost 0 bases.

On this clonotype itself: An end of the junction differs from the germline gene, which may be a read error. The chain is built from TRBV15 and TRBJ2-1; D is possibly TRBD1 or TRBD2 (7 bases each). From germline, CDR1 is LNHNV and CDR2 YYDKDF (reference sequence). The CDR3 has 15 amino acids. Here the CDR3 DNA reads TGTGCCGCCAGGGGGGGGGAAAGCTCCTACAATGAGCAGTTCTTC. This gives the protein CAARGGESSYNEQFF.

This clonotype was seen at least ten times. This sequence joins TRBV7-2 and TRBJ1-2; possible D gene TRBD1, 5 bases. CDR3 size: 15 residues. V was pared by 8 bases and J by 6 bases, with 22 bases between. CDR1 and CDR2 from the germline V gene are SGHTA and FQGNSA. CDR3 region: CASSSGGNRFDGYTF. The CDR3 coding sequence is TGTGCCAGCTCCTCGGGGGGGAATAGGTTCGATGGCTACACCTTC.

This clonotype appeared a few times. V and J are TRBV4-1 and TRBJ2-7; D is undetermined. The length of the CDR3 is 13 residues. Germline CDR1 is MGHRA and CDR2 is YSYEKL. Trimming took 2 bases from V and 2 from J, leaving 7 bases between them. The DNA for the CDR3 is TGCGCCAGCAGCCAACGTTTGGCCTACGAGCAGTACTTC. It encodes CASSQRLAYEQYF.

In its sample, this clonotype was seen a few times. V and J are TRBV19 and TRBJ1-2; D call uncertain. This CDR3 has 12 amino acids. V shed 6 bases and J shed 7 bases, with 12 bases lying between them. Germline-derived CDR1 and CDR2 are LNHDA and SQIVND (reference sequence). The DNA of the CDR3 is TGTGCCAGTAGGACCCAGTCGGCTGGCTACACCTTC. It yields the protein CASRTQSAGYTF.

V is TRBV7-2 and J is TRBJ2-3, with 8 bases matching TRBD2. The V gene end was trimmed by 7 bases and the J gene end by 5 bases; junction bases not matched to a gene: 17. The CDR3 is made up of 17 amino acids. Germline V gene sequence: CDR1 SGHTA, CDR2 FQGNSA. As DNA, the CDR3 is TGTGCCAGCACCCCTCGACGGGGGGGCGAGGTGGTAGATACGCAGTATTTT. Translating it yields CASTPRRGGEVVDTQYF.

This rearrangement joins TRBV20-1 to TRBJ2-7; 7 bases line up with TRBD1. The CDR3 is made up of 13 amino acids. Germline V gives CDR1 DFQATT, CDR2 SNEGSKA (reference sequence). V lost 5 bases to trimming and J lost 1 base; unmatched junction nucleotides: 5. In DNA form, the CDR3 reads TGCAGTGCTGGGGACAGACAGTCCTACGAGCAGTACTTC. Protein product: CSAGDRQSYEQYF.

Only a few counts were recorded for this clonotype. This chain joins TRBV20-1 and TRBJ2-1; possibly TRBD2 for D (6 bases). V was shortened by 5 bases and J by 0 bases, with 11 bases between the two germline ends. The CDR3 extends over 14 amino acids. CDR1 is DFQATT, CDR2 SNEGSKA, per germline (reference sequence). CDR3 sequence (DNA): TGCAGTGCTCGGGCCGGGAGCTCCTACAATGAGCAGTTCTTC. This gives the protein CSARAGSSYNEQFF.

The rearrangement joins TRBV29-1 to TRBJ2-3; TRBD2 is a possible D gene (7 bases). V gave up 0 bases and J gave up 2 bases, with 9 bases separating them. CDR1 and CDR2 from the germline V gene are SQVTM and ANQGSEA. The CDR3 sequence is 14 residues long. As DNA, the CDR3 is TGCAGCGTTGAAGACGGGGGGCCCACAGATACGCAGTATTTT. It is translated as CSVEDGGPTDTQYF.

The chain joins TRBV19 to TRBJ2-1, with TRBD2 matching over 9 bases. Per the germline V gene, CDR1 is LNHDA and CDR2 is SQIVND (reference sequence). The CDR3 covers 15 residues. V was pared by 5 bases and J by 4 bases, with 6 bases of the junction left unmatched. CDR3 loop: CASSDSGRLYNEQFF. The CDR3 DNA is TGTGCCAGTAGTGATAGCGGGAGACTGTACAATGAGCAGTTCTTC.

The chain employs TRBV18 and TRBJ2-5; possibly TRBD1 for D (5 bases). This CDR3 contains 15 residues. The V end was cut by 0 bases, the J end by 0 bases, with 8 bases between. CDR1 and CDR2 from the germline V gene are KGHSH and LQKENI. The CDR3 DNA is TGTGCCAGCTCACCACCCGCAGGGAACCAAGAGACCCAGTACTTC. This sequence encodes CASSPPAGNQETQYF.

This chain connects TRBV7-2 to TRBJ2-3; D unclear. V shed 1 base and J shed 5 bases, with 10 bases lying between them. Germline V CDR1 and CDR2: SGHTA, FQGNSA. The length of the CDR3 is 14 residues. The CDR3 here is CASSLGGIEDTQYF. The CDR3 DNA is TGTGCCAGCAGCTTAGGGGGTATTGAAGATACGCAGTATTTT.

Only a few counts were recorded for this clonotype. The rearrangement uses TRBV6-2 or TRBV6-3 and TRBJ2-3; tentatively, D is TRBD2 (7 bases). This CDR3 region has 15 residues. Looked up from germline, CDR1 is MNHEY and CDR2 is SVGEGT. The V end lost 0 bases, the J end lost 10 bases, and 17 bases lay between the germline ends. The CDR3 loop is CASSYSNGGQVPQYF. As DNA, the CDR3 is TGTGCCAGCAGTTACTCGAACGGGGGGCAAGTTCCGCAGTATTTT.

The J gene is TRBJ1-2, the V gene TRBV7-2; 8 bases agree with TRBD1. The CDR3 contains 16 residues. V gave up 2 bases and J gave up 3 bases; unmatched junction bases: 8. Germline V lookup: CDR1 SGHTA, CDR2 FQGNSA. CDR3 loop: CASSLRAGGDDYGYTF. As DNA, the CDR3 is TGTGCCAGCAGCTTACGGGCAGGGGGCGATGACTATGGCTACACCTTC. The variable domain in full, completed from reference TRBV7-2 and TRBJ1-2, reads GAGVSQSPSNKVTEKGKDVELRCDPISGHTALYWYRQSLGQGLEFLIYFQGNSAPDKSGLPSDRFSAERTGGSVSTLTIQRTQQEDSAVYLCASSLRAGGDDYGYTFGSGTRLTVV.

This clonotype was detected ten times or more. The rearrangement links TRBV7-2 to TRBJ1-5; the D is unclear. The CDR3 runs to 13 residues. Germline lookup yields CDR1 SGHTA and CDR2 FQGNSA. V was trimmed by 1 base and J by 3 bases, leaving 4 bases between them. The CDR3, as DNA: TGTGCCAGCAGCTTAGACGTCAATCAGCCCCAGCATTTT. Residues: CASSLDVNQPQHF. The variable domain in full, with the rest retrieved from reference TRBV7-2 and TRBJ1-5, is GAGVSQSPSNKVTEKGKDVELRCDPISGHTALYWYRQSLGQGLEFLIYFQGNSAPDKSGLPSDRFSAERTGGSVSTLTIQRTQQEDSAVYLCASSLDVNQPQHFGDGTRLSIL.

The chain combines TRBV12-3 or TRBV12-4 with TRBJ2-7, with 9 bases identical to TRBD2. The CDR3 covers 13 residues. The V segment lost 8 bases and the J segment 2 bases; nucleotides outside the gene matches: 4. The CDR3, as DNA: TGTGCCAGCGGTCTAGCGGGAACCTACGAGCAGTACTTC. Translated: CASGLAGTYEQYF.

With regard to this clonotype: A much larger clone differs from this one at a single base, so this may be a read error. The J gene is TRBJ1-5, the V gene TRBV7-2; TRBD1 matches at 7 bases. The CDR3 totals 14 residues. The trim removed 5 bases at V and 6 bases at J, leaving 7 bases unmatched. The germline CDR1 and CDR2 sequences are SGHTA and FQGNSA. CDR3 in amino acids: CASSATGPCQPQHF. The CDR3 DNA is TGTGCCAGCAGCGCGACAGGGCCCTGTCAGCCCCAGCATTTT.

V and J are TRBV6-1 and TRBJ2-7, with TRBD1 matching 7 bases. Losses at the gene ends were 11 bases for V and 2 bases for J; bases not matched to a gene: 15. This CDR3 contains 15 residues. Germline CDR1 reads MNHNS; CDR2 reads SASEGT. The CDR3 spells CAAKTGLDQTYEQYF. The CDR3 region has the DNA TGTGCCGCAAAGACAGGGTTGGACCAAACCTACGAGCAGTACTTC.

This clonotype occurred a few times. The V gene is TRBV28, the J gene TRBJ2-5; 13 bases fit TRBD2. CDR1 MDHEN and CDR2 SYDVKM come from the germline V gene. V lost 6 bases, J lost 4 bases, and 8 bases stayed unmatched. The CDR3 runs 16 residues. CDR3 in DNA: TGTGCCAGCAGCGAACTAGCGGGAGGGACCCGAGAGACCCAGTACTTC. Protein product: CASSELAGGTRETQYF.

This clonotype occurred a few times. The chain is built from TRBV28 and TRBJ2-7, with 8 bases aligning to TRBD1. This CDR3 contains 14 residues. The J segment lost 5 bases and the V segment lost 6 bases, leaving 9 bases of the junction unmatched. CDR1 is MDHEN, CDR2 SYDVKM, per germline. The CDR3 loop is CASSPDREAHEQYF. The CDR3 DNA is TGTGCCAGCAGCCCGGACAGGGAGGCCCACGAGCAGTACTTC.

This clonotype was counted once. CDR3 region: CSAGAGSNQPQHF. CDR3 nucleotide sequence: TGCAGTGCGGGAGCGGGGAGCAATCAGCCCCAGCATTTT. The chain couples TRBV20-1 to TRBJ1-5; D remains ambiguous. In germline, CDR1 is DFQATT, CDR2 SNEGSKA (reference sequence). This CDR3 spans 13 amino acids. The V end was cut by 6 bases, the J end by 1 base, with 10 bases between.

The chain couples TRBV25-1 to TRBJ2-7; 8 bases agree with TRBD1. Per the germline V gene, CDR1 is MGHDK and CDR2 is SYGVNS. V was pared by 9 bases and J by 2 bases, with 12 bases of the junction left unmatched. The CDR3 sequence is 15 residues long. CDR3 in amino acids: CARYPGQASPYEQYF. For the CDR3, the DNA is TGTGCCAGATACCCGGGACAGGCCTCCCCCTACGAGCAGTACTTC.

The chain carries TRBV20-1 and TRBJ2-5; D unresolved. CDR1 is DFQATT, CDR2 SNEGSKA, per germline (reference sequence). V was trimmed by 0 bases and J by 5 bases, leaving 16 bases between them. The CDR3 has 15 amino acids. The CDR3 loop reads CSARDSWASRETQYF. The CDR3 coding sequence is TGCAGTGCTAGAGATTCTTGGGCTAGTCGGGAGACCCAGTACTTC.